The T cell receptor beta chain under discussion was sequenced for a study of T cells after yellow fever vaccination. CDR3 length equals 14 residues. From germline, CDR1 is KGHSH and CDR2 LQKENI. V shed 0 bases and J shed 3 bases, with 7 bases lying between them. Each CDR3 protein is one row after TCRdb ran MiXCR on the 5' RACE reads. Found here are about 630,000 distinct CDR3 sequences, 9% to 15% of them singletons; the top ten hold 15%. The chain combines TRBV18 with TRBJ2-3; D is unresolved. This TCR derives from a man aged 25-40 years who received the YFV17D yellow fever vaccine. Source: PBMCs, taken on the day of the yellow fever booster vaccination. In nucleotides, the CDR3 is TGTGCCAGCTCACCACCTTCAATGACAGATACGCAGTATTTT. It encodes CASSPPSMTDTQYF.